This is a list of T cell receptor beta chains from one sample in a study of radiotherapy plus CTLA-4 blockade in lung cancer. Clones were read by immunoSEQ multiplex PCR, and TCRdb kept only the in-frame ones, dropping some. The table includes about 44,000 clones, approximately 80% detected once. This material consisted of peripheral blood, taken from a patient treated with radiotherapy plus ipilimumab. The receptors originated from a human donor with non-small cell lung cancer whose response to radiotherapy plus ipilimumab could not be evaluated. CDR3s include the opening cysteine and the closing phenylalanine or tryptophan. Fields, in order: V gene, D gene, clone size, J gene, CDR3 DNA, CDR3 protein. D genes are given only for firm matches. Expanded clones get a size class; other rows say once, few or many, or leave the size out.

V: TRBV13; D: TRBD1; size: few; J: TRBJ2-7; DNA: TGTGCCAGCAGCCGGGGACAGGGGGCGAACGAGCAGTACTTC; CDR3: CASSRGQGANEQYF
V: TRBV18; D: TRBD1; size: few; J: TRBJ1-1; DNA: TGTGCCAGCTCACCCATGACAGGGGGCGCGGAAGCTTTCTTT; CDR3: CASSPMTGGAEAFF
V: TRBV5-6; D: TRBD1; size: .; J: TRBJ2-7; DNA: TGTGCCAGCAGCGGGAAGGGGGACAGGGGGTCCTACGAGCAGTACTTC; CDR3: CASSGKGDRGSYEQYF
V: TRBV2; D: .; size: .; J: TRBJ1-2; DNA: TGTGCCAGCAAAGAGACAAGAACAGGCTATGGCTACACCTTC; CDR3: CASKETRTGYGYTF
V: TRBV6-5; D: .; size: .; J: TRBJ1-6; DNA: TGTGCCAGCAGTTACTATCGGGACACAAGATCACCCCTCCACTTT; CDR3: CASSYYRDTRSPLHF
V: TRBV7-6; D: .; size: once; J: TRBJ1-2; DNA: TGTGCCAGCAGCCTAGGACAGCTAAGAGGCTATGGCTACACCTTC; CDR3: CASSLGQLRGYGYTF
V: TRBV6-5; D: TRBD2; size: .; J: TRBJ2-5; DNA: TGTGCCAGCAGTTACCGGACTAGGACAGAGACCCAGTACTTC; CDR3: CASSYRTRTETQYF
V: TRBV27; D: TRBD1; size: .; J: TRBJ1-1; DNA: TGTGCCAGCAGTTTAGGGACAGGGGTAGGGGACACTGAAGCTTTCTTT; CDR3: CASSLGTGVGDTEAFF
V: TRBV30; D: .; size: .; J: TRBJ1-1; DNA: TGTGCCTGGAGTGTAGAGGGAAAGAAGGGTGAAGCTTTCTTT; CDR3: CAWSVEGKKGEAFF
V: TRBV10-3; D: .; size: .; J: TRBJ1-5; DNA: TGTGCCATCAGTGAACGGAATCAGCCCCAGCATTTT; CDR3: CAISERNQPQHF
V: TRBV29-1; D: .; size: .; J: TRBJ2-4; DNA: TGCACCGGCCAGGAAAAAAACATTCAGTACTTC; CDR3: CTGQEKNIQYF
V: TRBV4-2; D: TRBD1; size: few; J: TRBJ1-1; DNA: TGTGCCAGCAGCCGAGACAGGGTTGAAGCTTTCTTT; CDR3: CASSRDRVEAFF
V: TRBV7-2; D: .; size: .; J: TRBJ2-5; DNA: TGTGCCAGCAGCCCGTTCGGGGAGGAGGGGACCCAGTACTTC; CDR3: CASSPFGEEGTQYF
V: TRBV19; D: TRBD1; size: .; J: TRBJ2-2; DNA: TGTGCCAGTATCCGGGACAGCTACACCGGGGAGCTGTTTTTT; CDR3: CASIRDSYTGELFF
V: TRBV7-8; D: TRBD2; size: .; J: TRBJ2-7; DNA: TGTGCCAGCAGCCGAACTAGCGGTTCCTACGAGCAGTACTTC; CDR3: CASSRTSGSYEQYF
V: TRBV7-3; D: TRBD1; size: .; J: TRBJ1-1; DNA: TGTGCCAGCAGCTTAAAAAGAGGGGGACAGGGATTCTTT; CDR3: CASSLKRGGQGFF
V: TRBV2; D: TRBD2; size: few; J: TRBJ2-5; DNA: TGTGCCATTATTAGCGGGGGGGACCAAGAGACCCAGTACTTC; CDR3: CAIISGGDQETQYF
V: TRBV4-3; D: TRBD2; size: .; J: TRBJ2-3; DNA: TGCGCCAGCAGCCAAGAGACTAGCGGGGAGAGCACAGATACGCAGTATTTT; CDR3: CASSQETSGESTDTQYF
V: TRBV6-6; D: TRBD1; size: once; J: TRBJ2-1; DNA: TGTGCCAGCAGTGCCCAACAGGGGAGTTCCTACAATGAGCAGTTCTTC; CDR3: CASSAQQGSSYNEQFF
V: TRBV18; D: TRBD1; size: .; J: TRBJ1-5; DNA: TGTGCCAGCTCACAATCGACAGGGCGCAATCAGCCCCAGCATTTT; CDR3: CASSQSTGRNQPQHF
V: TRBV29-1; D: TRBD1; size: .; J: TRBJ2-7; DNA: TGCAGCGTTGATGCAACGGGACAGGGGTACGAGCAGTACTTC; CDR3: CSVDATGQGYEQYF
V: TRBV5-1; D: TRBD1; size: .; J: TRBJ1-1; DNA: TGCGCCAGCACCATGACAGGGCAGAACACTGAAGCTTTCTTT; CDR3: CASTMTGQNTEAFF
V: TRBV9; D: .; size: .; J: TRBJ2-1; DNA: TGTGCCAGCAGCCTAAGAAGTGGGGCAAGCTCCTACAATGAGCAGTTCTTC; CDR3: CASSLRSGASSYNEQFF
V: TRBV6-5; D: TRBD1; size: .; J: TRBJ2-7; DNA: TGTGCCAGCAGTTACTCAGCACAGGGGGCCTACGAGCAGTACTTC; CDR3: CASSYSAQGAYEQYF
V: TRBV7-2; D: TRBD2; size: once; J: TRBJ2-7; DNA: TGTGCCAGCAGCTTTCGGTCGGGGGGATCCTACGAGCAGTACTTC; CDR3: CASSFRSGGSYEQYF